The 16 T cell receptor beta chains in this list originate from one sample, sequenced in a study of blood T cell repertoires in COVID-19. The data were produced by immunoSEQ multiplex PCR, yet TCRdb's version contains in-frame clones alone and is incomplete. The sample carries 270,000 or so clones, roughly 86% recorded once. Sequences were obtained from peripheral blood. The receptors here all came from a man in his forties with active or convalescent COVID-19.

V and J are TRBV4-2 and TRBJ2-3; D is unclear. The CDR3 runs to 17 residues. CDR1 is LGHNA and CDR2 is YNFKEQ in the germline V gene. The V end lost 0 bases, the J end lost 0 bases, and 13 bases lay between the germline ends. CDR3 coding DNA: TGTGCCAGCAGCCAAGATCTAGGCCCTCCTAGCACAGATACGCAGTATTTT. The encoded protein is CASSQDLGPPSTDTQYF.

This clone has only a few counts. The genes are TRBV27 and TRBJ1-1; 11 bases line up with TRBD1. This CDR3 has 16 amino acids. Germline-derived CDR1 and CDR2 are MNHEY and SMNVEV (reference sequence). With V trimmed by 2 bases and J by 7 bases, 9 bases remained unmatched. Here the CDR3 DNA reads TGTGCCAGCAGTTTAACCTGGACAGGGGGCCGGGGTGAAGCTTTCTTT. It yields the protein CASSLTWTGGRGEAFF.

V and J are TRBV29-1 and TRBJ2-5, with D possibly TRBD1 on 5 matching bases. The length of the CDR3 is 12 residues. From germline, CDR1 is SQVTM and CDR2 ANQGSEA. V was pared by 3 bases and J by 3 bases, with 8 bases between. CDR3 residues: CSVEPQEETQYF. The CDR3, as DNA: TGCAGCGTTGAGCCACAGGAAGAGACCCAGTACTTC.

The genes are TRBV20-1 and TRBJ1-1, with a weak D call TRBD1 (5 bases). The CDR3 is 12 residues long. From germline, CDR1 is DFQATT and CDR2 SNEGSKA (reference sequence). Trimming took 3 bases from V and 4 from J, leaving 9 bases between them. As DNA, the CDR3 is TGCAGTGCTAGTCCTCAGGGCACTGAAGCTTTCTTT. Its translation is CSASPQGTEAFF.

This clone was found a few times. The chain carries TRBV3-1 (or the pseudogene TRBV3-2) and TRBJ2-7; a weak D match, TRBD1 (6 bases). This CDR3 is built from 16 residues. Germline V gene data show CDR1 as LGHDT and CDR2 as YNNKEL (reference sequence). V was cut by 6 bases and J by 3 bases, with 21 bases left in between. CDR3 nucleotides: TGTGCCAGCAGTCCGTCACAGGGTTTATCTCGCTACGAGCAGTACTTC. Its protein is CASSPSQGLSRYEQYF.

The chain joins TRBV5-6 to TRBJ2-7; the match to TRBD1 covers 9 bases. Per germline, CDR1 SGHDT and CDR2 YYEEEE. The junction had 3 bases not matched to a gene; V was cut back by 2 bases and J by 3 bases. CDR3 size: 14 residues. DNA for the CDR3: TGTGCCAGCAGCTTCGGACAGGGGATCTACGAGCAGTACTTC. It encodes CASSFGQGIYEQYF.

CDR3 DNA: TGCGCCAGCAGCCAGCCAGGTACGGCCCAGTACTTC. Translation gives CASSQPGTAQYF. J is TRBJ2-5 and V is TRBV4-1; D not certain. The ends were cut back, 3 bases at V and 9 bases at J, with 11 bases in the middle. The CDR3 sequence is 12 residues long. Germline values: CDR1 MGHRA, CDR2 YSYEKL.

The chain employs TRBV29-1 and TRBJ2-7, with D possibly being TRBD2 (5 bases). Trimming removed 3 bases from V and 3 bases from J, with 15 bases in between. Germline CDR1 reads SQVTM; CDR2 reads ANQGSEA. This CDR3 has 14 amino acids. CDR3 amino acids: CSVETSGGRYEQYF. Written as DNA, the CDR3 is TGCAGCGTTGAGACCTCCGGAGGTCGCTACGAGCAGTACTTC.

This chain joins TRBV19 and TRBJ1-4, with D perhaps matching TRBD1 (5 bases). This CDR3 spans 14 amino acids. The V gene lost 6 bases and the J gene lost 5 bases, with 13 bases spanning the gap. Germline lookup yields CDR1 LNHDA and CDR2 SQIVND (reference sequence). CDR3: CASRSRGGNEKLFF. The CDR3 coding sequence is TGTGCCAGTAGGAGCCGCGGGGGAAATGAAAAACTGTTTTTT.

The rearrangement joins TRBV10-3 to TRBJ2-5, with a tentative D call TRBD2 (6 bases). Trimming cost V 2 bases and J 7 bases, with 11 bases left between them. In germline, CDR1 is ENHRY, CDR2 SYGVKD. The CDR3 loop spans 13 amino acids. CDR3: CAISEPGLGTQYF. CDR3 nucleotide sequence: TGTGCCATCAGTGAGCCGGGACTTGGGACCCAGTACTTC.

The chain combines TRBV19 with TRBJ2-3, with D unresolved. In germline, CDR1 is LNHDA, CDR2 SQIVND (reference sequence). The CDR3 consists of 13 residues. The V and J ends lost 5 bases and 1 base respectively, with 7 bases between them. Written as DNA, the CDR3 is TGTGCCAGTAGTGCCGCGGGCACAGATACGCAGTATTTT. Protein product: CASSAAGTDTQYF.

The CDR3 coding sequence is TGTGCCAGCAGTTTCTCCCTCCCCGGAGCAAGCTCCTATAATTCACCCCTCCACTTT. Protein: CASSFSLPGASSYNSPLHF. V is TRBV27 and J is TRBJ1-6; unclear D gene. V was clipped by 3 bases and J by 0 bases, with 18 bases between them. CDR1 is MNHEY, CDR2 SMNVEV, per germline (reference sequence). The length of the CDR3 is 19 residues.

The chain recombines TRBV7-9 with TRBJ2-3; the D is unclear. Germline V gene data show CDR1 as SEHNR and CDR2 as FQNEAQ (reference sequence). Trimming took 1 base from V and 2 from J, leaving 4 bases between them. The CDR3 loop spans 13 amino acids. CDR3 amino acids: CASSLVSTDTQYF. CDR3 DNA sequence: TGTGCCAGCAGCTTAGTCTCCACAGATACGCAGTATTTT.

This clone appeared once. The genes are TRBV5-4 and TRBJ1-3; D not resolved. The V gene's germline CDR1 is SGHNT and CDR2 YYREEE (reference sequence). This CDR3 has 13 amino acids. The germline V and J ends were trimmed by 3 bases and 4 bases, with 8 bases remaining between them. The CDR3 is CASSSQIGNTIYF. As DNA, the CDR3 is TGTGCCAGCAGCTCCCAAATCGGAAACACCATATATTTT.

For the CDR3, the DNA is TGTGCCAGCAGCCACCAGGGAACCCAAAGGGAAAAACTGTTTTTT. Its translation: CASSHQGTQREKLFF. The chain links TRBV3-1 (or the pseudogene TRBV3-2) to TRBJ1-4, with D possibly matching TRBD1 (5 bases). The CDR3 sequence is 15 residues long. V was shortened by 3 bases and J by 8 bases, with 16 bases between the two germline ends. The germline CDR1 and CDR2 sequences are LGHDT and YNNKEL (reference sequence).

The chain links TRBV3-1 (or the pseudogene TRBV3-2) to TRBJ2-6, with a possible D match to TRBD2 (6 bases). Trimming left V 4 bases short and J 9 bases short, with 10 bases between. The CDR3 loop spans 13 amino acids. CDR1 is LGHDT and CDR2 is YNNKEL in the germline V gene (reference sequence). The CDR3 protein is CASSLGTYNVLTF. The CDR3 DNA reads TGTGCCAGCAGCCTCGGGACTTACAACGTCCTGACTTTC.